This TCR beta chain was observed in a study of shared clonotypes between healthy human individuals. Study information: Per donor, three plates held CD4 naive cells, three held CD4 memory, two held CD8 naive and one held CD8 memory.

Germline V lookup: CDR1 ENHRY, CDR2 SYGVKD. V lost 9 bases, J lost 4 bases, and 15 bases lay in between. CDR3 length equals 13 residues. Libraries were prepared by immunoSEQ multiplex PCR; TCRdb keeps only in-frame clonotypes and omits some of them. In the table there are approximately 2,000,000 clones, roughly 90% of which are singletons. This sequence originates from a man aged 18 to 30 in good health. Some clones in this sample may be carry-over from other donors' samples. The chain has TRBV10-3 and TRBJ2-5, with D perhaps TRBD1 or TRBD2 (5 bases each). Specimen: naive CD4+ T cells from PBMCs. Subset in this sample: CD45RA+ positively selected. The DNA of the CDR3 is TGTGCCATAGGGGACGGAAGCGGAGAGACCCAGTACTTC. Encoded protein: CAIGDGSGETQYF.